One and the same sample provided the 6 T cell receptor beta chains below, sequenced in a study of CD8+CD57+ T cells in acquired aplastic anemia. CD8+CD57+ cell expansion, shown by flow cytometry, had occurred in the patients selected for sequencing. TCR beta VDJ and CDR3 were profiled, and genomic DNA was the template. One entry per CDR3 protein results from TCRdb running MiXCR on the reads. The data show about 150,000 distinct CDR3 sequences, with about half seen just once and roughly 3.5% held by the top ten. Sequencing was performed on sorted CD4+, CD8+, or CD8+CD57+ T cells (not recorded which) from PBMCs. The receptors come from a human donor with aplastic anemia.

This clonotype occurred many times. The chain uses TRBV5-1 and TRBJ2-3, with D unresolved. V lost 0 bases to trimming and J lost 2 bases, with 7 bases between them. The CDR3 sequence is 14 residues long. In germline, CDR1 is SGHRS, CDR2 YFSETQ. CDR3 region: CASSLASFTDTQYF. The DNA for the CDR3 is TGCGCCAGCAGCTTGGCCTCTTTCACAGATACGCAGTATTTT.

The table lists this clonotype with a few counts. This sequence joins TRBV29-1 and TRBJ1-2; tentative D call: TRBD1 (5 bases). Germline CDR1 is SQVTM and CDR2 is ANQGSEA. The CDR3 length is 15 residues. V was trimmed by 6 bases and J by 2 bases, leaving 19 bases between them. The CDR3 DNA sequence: TGCAGCGTGCCCACCGCGGGGCAGGGAAACTATGGCTACACCTTC. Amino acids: CSVPTAGQGNYGYTF.

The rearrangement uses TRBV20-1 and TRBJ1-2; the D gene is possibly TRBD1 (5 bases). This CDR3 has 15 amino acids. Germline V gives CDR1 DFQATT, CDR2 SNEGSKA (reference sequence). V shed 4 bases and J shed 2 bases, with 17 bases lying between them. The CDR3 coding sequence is TGCAGTGCTAAATACCCGGGACCCATAAACTATGGCTACACCTTC. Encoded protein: CSAKYPGPINYGYTF.

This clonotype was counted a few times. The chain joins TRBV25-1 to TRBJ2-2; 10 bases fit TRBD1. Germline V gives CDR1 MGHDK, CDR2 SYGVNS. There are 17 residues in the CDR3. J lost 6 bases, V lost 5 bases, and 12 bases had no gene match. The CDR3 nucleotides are TGTGCCAGCAGTTTTGGGACCGGGACAGGGGTGTCCGGGGAGCTGTTTTTT. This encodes CASSFGTGTGVSGELFF.

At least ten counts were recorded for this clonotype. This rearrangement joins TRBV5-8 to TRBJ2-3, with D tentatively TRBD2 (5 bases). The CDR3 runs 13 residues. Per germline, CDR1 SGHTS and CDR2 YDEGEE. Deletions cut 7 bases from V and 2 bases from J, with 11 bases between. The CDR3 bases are TGTGCCAGCCGCGGGTCCTTCACAGATACGCAGTATTTT. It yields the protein CASRGSFTDTQYF.

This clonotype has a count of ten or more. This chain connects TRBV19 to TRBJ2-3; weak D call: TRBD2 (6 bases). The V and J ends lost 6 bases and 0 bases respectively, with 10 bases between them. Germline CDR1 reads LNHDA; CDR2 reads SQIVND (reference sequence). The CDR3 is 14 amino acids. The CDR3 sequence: CASREGRSTDTQYF. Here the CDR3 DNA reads TGTGCCAGTAGGGAGGGCCGAAGCACAGATACGCAGTATTTT.